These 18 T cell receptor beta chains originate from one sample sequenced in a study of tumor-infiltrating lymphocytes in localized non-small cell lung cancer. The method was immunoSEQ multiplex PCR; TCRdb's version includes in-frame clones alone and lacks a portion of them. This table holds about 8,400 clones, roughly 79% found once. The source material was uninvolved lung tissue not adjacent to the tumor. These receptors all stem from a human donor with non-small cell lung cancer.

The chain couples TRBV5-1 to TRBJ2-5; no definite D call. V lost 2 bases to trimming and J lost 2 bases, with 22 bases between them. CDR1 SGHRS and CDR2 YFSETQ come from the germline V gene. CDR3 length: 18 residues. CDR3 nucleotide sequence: TGCGCCAGCAGCTTAAAGACACTTCAACCGGGTCCACAAGAGACCCAGTACTTC. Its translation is CASSLKTLQPGPQETQYF.

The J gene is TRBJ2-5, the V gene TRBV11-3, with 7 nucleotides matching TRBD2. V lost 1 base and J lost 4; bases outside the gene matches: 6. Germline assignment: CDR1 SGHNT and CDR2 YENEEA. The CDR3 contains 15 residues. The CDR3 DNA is TGTGCCAGCAGCTTAGGAGGGACTAAAGGAGAGACCCAGTACTTC. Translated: CASSLGGTKGETQYF.

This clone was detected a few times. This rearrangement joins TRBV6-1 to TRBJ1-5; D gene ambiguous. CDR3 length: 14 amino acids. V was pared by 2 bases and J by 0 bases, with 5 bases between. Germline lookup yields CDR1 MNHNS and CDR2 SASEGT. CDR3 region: CASSEHSSNQPQHF. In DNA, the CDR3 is TGTGCCAGCAGTGAACACAGTAGCAATCAGCCCCAGCATTTT.

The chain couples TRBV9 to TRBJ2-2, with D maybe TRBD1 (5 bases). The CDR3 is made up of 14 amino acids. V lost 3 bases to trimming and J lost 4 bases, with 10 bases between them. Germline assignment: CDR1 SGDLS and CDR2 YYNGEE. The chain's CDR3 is CASSGQISTGELFF. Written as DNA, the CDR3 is TGTGCCAGCAGCGGACAGATTTCCACCGGGGAGCTGTTTTTT.

The CDR3 protein is CAGKEGAWEETQYF. In DNA form, the CDR3 reads TGTGCCGGAAAAGAGGGGGCGTGGGAAGAGACCCAGTACTTC. V and J are TRBV2 and TRBJ2-5; 7 nucleotides agree with TRBD1. From germline, CDR1 is SNHLY and CDR2 FYNNEI. This CDR3 comprises 14 residues. With V trimmed by 11 bases and J by 3 bases, 12 bases remained unmatched.

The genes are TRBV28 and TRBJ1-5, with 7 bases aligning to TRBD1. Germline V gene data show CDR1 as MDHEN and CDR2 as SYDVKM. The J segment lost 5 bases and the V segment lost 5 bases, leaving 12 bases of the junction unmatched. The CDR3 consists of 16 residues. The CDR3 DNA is TGTGCCAGCAGTCCCCTAATGGACAGGCCATATCAGCCCCAGCATTTT. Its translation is CASSPLMDRPYQPQHF.

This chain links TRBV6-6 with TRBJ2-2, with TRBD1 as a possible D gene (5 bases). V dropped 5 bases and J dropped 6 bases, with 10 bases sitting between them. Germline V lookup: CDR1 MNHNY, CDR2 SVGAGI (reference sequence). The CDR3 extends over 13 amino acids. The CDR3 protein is CASSDTGPGELFF. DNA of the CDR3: TGTGCCAGCAGTGATACAGGTCCCGGGGAGCTGTTTTTT.

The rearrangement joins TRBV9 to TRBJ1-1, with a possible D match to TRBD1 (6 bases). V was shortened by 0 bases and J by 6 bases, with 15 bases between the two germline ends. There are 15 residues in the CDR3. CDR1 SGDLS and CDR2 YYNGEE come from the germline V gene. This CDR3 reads CASSVDSGALAEAFF. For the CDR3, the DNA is TGTGCCAGCAGCGTAGATTCGGGGGCGCTGGCTGAAGCTTTCTTT.

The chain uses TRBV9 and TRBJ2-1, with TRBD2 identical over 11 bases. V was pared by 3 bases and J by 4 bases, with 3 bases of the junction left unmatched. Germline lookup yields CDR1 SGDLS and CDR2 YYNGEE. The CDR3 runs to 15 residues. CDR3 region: CASSGGLADYNEQFF. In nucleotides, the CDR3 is TGTGCCAGCAGCGGGGGACTAGCGGATTACAATGAGCAGTTCTTC.

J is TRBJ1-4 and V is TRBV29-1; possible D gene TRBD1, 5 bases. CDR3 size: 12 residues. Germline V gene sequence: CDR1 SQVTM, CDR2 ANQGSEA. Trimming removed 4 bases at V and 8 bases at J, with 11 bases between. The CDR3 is CSVVSREEKLFF. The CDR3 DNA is TGCAGCGTTGTTTCCAGGGAGGAAAAACTGTTTTTT.

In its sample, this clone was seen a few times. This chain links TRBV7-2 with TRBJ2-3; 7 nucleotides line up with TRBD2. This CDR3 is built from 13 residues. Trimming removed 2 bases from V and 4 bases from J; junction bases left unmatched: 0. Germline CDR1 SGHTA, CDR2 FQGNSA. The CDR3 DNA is TGTGCCAGCAGCTTAAGCGGGGCAGATACGCAGTATTTT. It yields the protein CASSLSGADTQYF.

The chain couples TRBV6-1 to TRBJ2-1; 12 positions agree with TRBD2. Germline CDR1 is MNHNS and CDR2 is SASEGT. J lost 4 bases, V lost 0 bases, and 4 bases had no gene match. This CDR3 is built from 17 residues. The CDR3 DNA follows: TGTGCCAGCAGTGAAGCCCCGACTAGCGGGAGTTACAATGAGCAGTTCTTC. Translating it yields CASSEAPTSGSYNEQFF.

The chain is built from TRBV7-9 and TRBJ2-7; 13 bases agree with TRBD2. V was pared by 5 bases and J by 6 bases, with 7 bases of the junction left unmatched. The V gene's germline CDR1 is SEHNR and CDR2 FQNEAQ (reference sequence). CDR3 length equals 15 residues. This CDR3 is CASSHGLAGAREQYF. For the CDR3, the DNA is TGTGCCAGCAGCCACGGACTAGCGGGAGCCCGCGAGCAGTACTTC.

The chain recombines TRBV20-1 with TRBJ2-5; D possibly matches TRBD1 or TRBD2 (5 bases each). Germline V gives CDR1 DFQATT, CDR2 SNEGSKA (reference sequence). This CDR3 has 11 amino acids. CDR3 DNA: TGCTCGGGGCAGCTCGAGGAGACCCAGTACTTC. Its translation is CSGQLEETQYF.

DNA of the CDR3: TGTGCCAGCAGCCCCGGGACAGGGGTCCACGAGCAGTACTTC. Translation gives CASSPGTGVHEQYF. V usage is TRBV7-9 and J usage is TRBJ2-7, with 10 bases that match TRBD1. CDR3 length: 14 amino acids. Germline-derived CDR1 and CDR2 are SEHNR and FQNEAQ (reference sequence). Unmatched junction bases numbered 6, after V lost 5 bases and J lost 5 bases.

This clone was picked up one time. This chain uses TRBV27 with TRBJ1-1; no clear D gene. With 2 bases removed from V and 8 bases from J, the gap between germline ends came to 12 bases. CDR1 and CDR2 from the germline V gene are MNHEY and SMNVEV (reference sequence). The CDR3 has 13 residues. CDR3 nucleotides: TGTGCCAGCAGTTTAGGCCCACGCAGAGAAGCTTTCTTT. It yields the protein CASSLGPRREAFF.

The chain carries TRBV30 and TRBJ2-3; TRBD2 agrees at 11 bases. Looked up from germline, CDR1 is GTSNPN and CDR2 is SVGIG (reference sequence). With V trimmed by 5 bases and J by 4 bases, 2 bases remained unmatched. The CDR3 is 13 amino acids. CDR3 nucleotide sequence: TGTGCCTGGGTAGCGGGAGGGGCAGATACGCAGTATTTT. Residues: CAWVAGGADTQYF. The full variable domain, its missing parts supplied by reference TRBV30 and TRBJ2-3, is SQTIHQWPATLVQPVGSPLSLECTVEGTSNPNLYWYRQAAGRGLQLLFYSVGIGQISSEVPQNLSASRPQDRQFILSSKKLLLSDSGFYLCAWVAGGADTQYFGPGTRLTVL.

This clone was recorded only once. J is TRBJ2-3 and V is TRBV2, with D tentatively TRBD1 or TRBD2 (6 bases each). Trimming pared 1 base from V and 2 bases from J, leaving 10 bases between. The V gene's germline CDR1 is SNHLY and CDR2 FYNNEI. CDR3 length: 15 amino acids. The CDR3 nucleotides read TGTGCCAGCAGTGAAGACAGGGACTCCACAGATACGCAGTATTTT. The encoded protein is CASSEDRDSTDTQYF. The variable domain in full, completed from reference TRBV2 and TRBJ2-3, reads EPEVTQTPSHQVTQMGQEVILRCVPISNHLYFYWYRQILGQKVEFLVSFYNNEISEKSEIFDDQFSVERPDGSNFTLKIRSTKLEDSAMYFCASSEDRDSTDTQYFGPGTRLTVL.